The 19 T cell receptor beta chains given below trace back to one sample, sequenced in a study of cytomegalovirus exposure and HLA in healthy donors (dated by TCRdb to the late 2010s). The library was obtained by the immunoSEQ multiplex PCR assay. For the multiplex PCR, a mixture combining 60 forward primers for TCR Vbeta segments and 13 reverse primers for TCR Jbeta segments was used. TCRdb's version of the immuneACCESS table is confined to in-frame rearrangements and falls short of the full clone set. An unresolved V gene accounts for under half of the shortfall where checked; the remainder is of unknown origin. The data table for this sample lists 70,000 or so clones. Clones ranked in the top ten supply around 5% of the sample. Specimen: PBMCs. The receptors shown here come from a man aged 35-49 years in good health and CMV-seronegative.

The chain couples TRBV7-6 to TRBJ1-2; D is unclear. Germline V CDR1 and CDR2: SGHVS, FNYEAQ. This CDR3 is 12 amino acids long. V gave up 5 bases and J gave up 6 bases, with 10 bases separating them. CDR3 residues: CASSPVANGYTF. The CDR3 nucleotides read TGTGCCAGCAGCCCGGTCGCCAATGGCTACACCTTC.

The chain couples TRBV15 to TRBJ2-7, with D possibly TRBD2 on 5 matching bases. This CDR3 is built from 14 residues. Germline loops: CDR1 LNHNV, CDR2 YYDKDF (reference sequence). V was shortened by 3 bases and J by 2 bases, with 11 bases between the two germline ends. This CDR3 is CATSRGDYAYEQYF. DNA of the CDR3: TGTGCCACCAGCAGGGGAGACTACGCCTACGAGCAGTACTTC.

The V call is TRBV9, the J call TRBJ2-5, with 9 bases aligning to TRBD1. Germline-derived CDR1 and CDR2 are SGDLS and YYNGEE. V shed 3 bases, J shed 5 bases, and the junction held 11 bases outside the gene matches. This CDR3 is 16 amino acids long. CDR3 region: CASSGGSGTGWETQYF. CDR3 nucleotides: TGTGCCAGCAGCGGAGGAAGTGGGACAGGGTGGGAGACCCAGTACTTC.

This chain links TRBV10-3 with TRBJ2-7, with 9 bases aligning to TRBD1. The CDR3 is 13 residues long. Germline values: CDR1 ENHRY, CDR2 SYGVKD. The J segment lost 4 bases and the V segment lost 6 bases, leaving 4 bases of the junction unmatched. The CDR3 loop is CAISPGQGYEQYF. The DNA of the CDR3 is TGTGCCATCAGCCCGGGACAGGGTTACGAGCAGTACTTC.

The rearrangement joins TRBV30 to TRBJ2-2, with D maybe TRBD1 (7 bases). V lost 1 base, J lost 6 bases, and 12 bases lay in between. The CDR3 covers 14 residues. The V gene's germline CDR1 is GTSNPN and CDR2 SVGIG (reference sequence). The CDR3 region has the DNA TGTGCCTGGAGTGACCTCAGGGGGGCCGGGGAGCTGTTTTTT. It yields the protein CAWSDLRGAGELFF.

The chain links TRBV21-1 to TRBJ2-7; the table's D call, TRBD2, was not checked against the DNA. TRBV21-1 is flagged as a pseudogene. CDR3 length equals 16 residues. CDR3 region: CASSPPVKGVRDEQYF. The CDR3 nucleotides are TGTGCCAGCAGCCCCCCGGTAAAGGGAGTAAGAGACGAGCAGTACTTC.

The chain employs TRBV4-1 and TRBJ2-7; 8 bases agree with TRBD1. V lost 2 bases, J lost 5 bases, and 8 bases stayed unmatched. The CDR3 loop spans 15 amino acids. Germline V gene lookup returns CDR1 MGHRA and CDR2 YSYEKL. The CDR3 DNA reads TGCGCCAGCAGCCAACAAATAAGGACAGGGAACGAGCAGTACTTC. Translating it yields CASSQQIRTGNEQYF.

This chain uses TRBV28 with TRBJ1-1, with a possible D match to TRBD1 (6 bases). Per germline, CDR1 MDHEN and CDR2 SYDVKM. Deletions cut 5 bases from V and 7 bases from J, with 14 bases between. This CDR3 is 13 amino acids long. The CDR3 DNA reads TGTGCCAGCAGTCCAACCCAGGGGATTGAAGCTTTCTTT. It yields the protein CASSPTQGIEAFF.

V usage is TRBV5-4 and J usage is TRBJ2-3, with D uncertain. This CDR3 comprises 12 residues. The V gene lost 3 bases and the J gene lost 4 bases, with 6 bases spanning the gap. Germline values: CDR1 SGHNT, CDR2 YYREEE (reference sequence). CDR3 in amino acids: CASSYTADTQYF. The CDR3 nucleotides are TGTGCCAGCAGCTATACAGCAGATACGCAGTATTTT.

The chain uses TRBV11-3 and TRBJ1-5; D is uncertain. V dropped 3 bases and J dropped 4 bases, with 4 bases sitting between them. Germline V lookup: CDR1 SGHNT, CDR2 YENEEA. The CDR3 sequence is 12 residues long. CDR3 sequence reads: CASSFYNQPQHF. The CDR3 DNA is TGTGCCAGCAGCTTTTATAATCAGCCCCAGCATTTT.

The gene calls are TRBV29-1 and TRBJ1-1; D is undetermined. The CDR3 length is 13 residues. Germline lookup yields CDR1 SQVTM and CDR2 ANQGSEA. V was cut by 7 bases and J by 3 bases, with 15 bases left in between. CDR3 DNA sequence: TGCAGCGCCCAGGAGGGTTGGGACACTGAAGCTTTCTTT. As protein: CSAQEGWDTEAFF.

V gene TRBV2 combines with J gene TRBJ1-4; a weak D match, TRBD1 (5 bases). The germline CDR1 and CDR2 sequences are SNHLY and FYNNEI. CDR3 length: 14 amino acids. Trimming stripped 8 bases from V and 4 bases from J, with 14 bases between. CDR3: CASGGTPHNEKLFF. In DNA, the CDR3 is TGTGCCAGCGGAGGGACTCCCCATAATGAAAAACTGTTTTTT.

The V gene is TRBV4-3, the J gene TRBJ1-3; D remains unclear. Per germline, CDR1 LGHNA and CDR2 YSLEER. The CDR3 length is 15 residues. The V gene lost 1 base and the J gene lost 4 bases, with 11 bases spanning the gap. The CDR3 nucleotides read TGCGCCAGCAGCCAAGCTCTCTACGGGGGAAACACCATATATTTT. It is translated as CASSQALYGGNTIYF.

The V and J genes are TRBV29-1 and TRBJ1-1; the match to TRBD1 covers 7 bases. This CDR3 contains 11 residues. Looked up from germline, CDR1 is SQVTM and CDR2 is ANQGSEA. J lost 7 bases, V lost 6 bases, and 5 bases had no gene match. The CDR3 coding sequence is TGCAGCGTCGATAGGGACAGTGAAGCTTTCTTT. Its protein product is CSVDRDSEAFF. The full variable domain, its missing parts supplied by reference TRBV29-1 and TRBJ1-1, is SAVISQKPSRDICQRGTSLTIQCQVDSQVTMMFWYRQQPGQSLTLIATANQGSEATYESGFVIDKFPISRPNLTFSTLTVSNMSPEDSSIYLCSVDRDSEAFFGQGTRLTVV.

The V gene is TRBV18, the J gene TRBJ1-1, with 8 positions matching TRBD1. Germline CDR1 is KGHSH and CDR2 is LQKENI. Unmatched junction bases numbered 7, after V lost 3 bases and J lost 1 base. The CDR3 loop spans 16 amino acids. CDR3 residues: CASSPPRGLSNTEAFF. The DNA of the CDR3 is TGTGCCAGCTCACCTCCCAGGGGGCTATCGAACACTGAAGCTTTCTTT.

This rearrangement joins TRBV19 to TRBJ2-2; D is uncertain. In germline, CDR1 is LNHDA, CDR2 SQIVND (reference sequence). The CDR3 is 16 amino acids. Deletions cut 6 bases from V and 6 bases from J, with 20 bases between. CDR3 amino acids: CASRDPSWQVPGELFF. Written as DNA, the CDR3 is TGTGCCAGTAGGGATCCCTCCTGGCAGGTCCCCGGGGAGCTGTTTTTT.

V gene TRBV7-9 combines with J gene TRBJ1-1, with D unclear. V was clipped by 2 bases and J by 1 base, with 8 bases between them. The CDR3 has 14 residues. From germline, CDR1 is SEHNR and CDR2 FQNEAQ (reference sequence). The CDR3 sequence: CASSLRWQNTEAFF. The CDR3 region has the DNA TGTGCCAGCAGCTTACGATGGCAGAACACTGAAGCTTTCTTT.

The chain is built from TRBV7-6 and TRBJ2-7, with 7 bases matching TRBD2. Trimming cost V 8 bases and J 7 bases; bases outside gene matches: 8. Germline V gene sequence: CDR1 SGHVS, CDR2 FNYEAQ. The CDR3 has 12 residues. CDR3 in amino acids: CASGGESGEQYF. The CDR3 region has the DNA TGTGCCAGCGGGGGGGAGAGTGGGGAGCAGTACTTC.

V usage is TRBV25-1 and J usage is TRBJ2-5, with D unclear. Germline CDR1 reads MGHDK; CDR2 reads SYGVNS. This CDR3 has 14 residues. The V end lost 3 bases, the J end lost 7 bases, and 15 bases lay between the germline ends. The CDR3 here is CASSDFGDWPTQYF. DNA for the CDR3: TGTGCCAGCAGTGACTTCGGTGACTGGCCGACCCAGTACTTC.